This entry describes one T cell receptor (beta chain). Antigen: not known. With the 5' RACE reads reprocessed, TCRdb shows one record per CDR3 protein and no DNA. The specimen's table records almost 450,000 distinct CDR3 sequences. This sample was included in a study of T cells expressing NK-cell markers. Study-level background: Sequencing of TCR beta repertoires drew on sorted CD3+CD56+NKG2C+, CD3+CD56+NKG2C- and CD3+CD56-NKG2C+ T cells. Overall study results and limits: In several donors, these clonotypes also led the CD3+CD56-NKG2C+ fraction. The contribution of dominant NKG2C+ clonotypes to CD8+ T cells in six or seven donors was roughly 1.0-7.5%.

The germline CDR1 and CDR2 sequences are MNHNS and SASEGT. The CDR3 runs 15 residues. The sample was blood T cells: a sorted CD56 or NKG2C T cell subset, CD4+ or CD8+ T cells, or bulk PBMC T cells (not recorded which). The receptor was isolated from a woman between 18 and 75 years old in good health. This rearrangement joins TRBV6-1 to TRBJ2-3; TCRdb designates TRBD1, a call that cannot be tested without DNA. CDR3 in amino acids: CASSPLRTRSDTQYF.